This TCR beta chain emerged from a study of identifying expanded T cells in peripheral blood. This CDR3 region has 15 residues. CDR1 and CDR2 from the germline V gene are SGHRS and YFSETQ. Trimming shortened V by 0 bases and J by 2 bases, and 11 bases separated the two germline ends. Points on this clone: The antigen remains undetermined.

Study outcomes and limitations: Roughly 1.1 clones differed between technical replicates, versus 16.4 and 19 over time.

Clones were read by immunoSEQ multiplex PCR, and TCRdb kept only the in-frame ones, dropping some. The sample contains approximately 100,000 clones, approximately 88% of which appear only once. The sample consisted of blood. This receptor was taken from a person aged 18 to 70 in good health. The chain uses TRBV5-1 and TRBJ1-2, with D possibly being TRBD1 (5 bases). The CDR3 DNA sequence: TGCGCCAGCAGCTTGGGATCGGGGCCCAACTATGGCTACACCTTC. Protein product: CASSLGSGPNYGYTF.